The 32 T cell receptor beta chains reported below all come from one sample, sequenced in a study of blood T cell repertoires in COVID-19. TCRdb's table, derived via immunoSEQ multiplex PCR, lists solely in-frame clones and lacks some. The data hold 200,000 to 250,000 clones, with nearly 90% observed a single time. The sample was PBMCs or T cells enriched from blood (not recorded which). The source is a man aged 30 to 39 who had been exposed to COVID-19.

The chain recombines TRBV19 with TRBJ1-6, with a weak D call TRBD1 (6 bases). Germline loops: CDR1 LNHDA, CDR2 SQIVND (reference sequence). This CDR3 is built from 15 residues. The V gene lost 2 bases and the J gene lost 7 bases, with 12 bases spanning the gap. The CDR3 nucleotides read TGTGCCAGTAGTATATGGGGGGGACAAAATTCACCCCTCCACTTT. Encoded protein: CASSIWGGQNSPLHF.

The chain combines TRBV12-3 or TRBV12-4 with TRBJ1-2; no firm D call. V lost 6 bases, J lost 6 bases, and 14 bases lay in between. This CDR3 region has 13 residues. This CDR3 is CASSLGLANGYTF. The CDR3 coding sequence is TGTGCCAGCAGCCTAGGGCTAGCGAATGGCTACACCTTC.

The genes are TRBV5-5 and TRBJ1-2, with D possibly TRBD1 on 6 matching bases. The V gene lost 3 bases and the J gene lost 6 bases, with 15 bases spanning the gap. Per the germline V gene, CDR1 is SGHKS and CDR2 is YYEKEE (reference sequence). The CDR3 sequence is 14 residues long. As DNA, the CDR3 is TGTGCCAGCAGCTCATTGGCGGGGGCGGATGGCTACACCTTC. This codes for CASSSLAGADGYTF.

The rearrangement links TRBV7-2 to TRBJ1-2; tentative D call: TRBD1 (5 bases). Trimming pared 1 base from V and 5 bases from J, leaving 8 bases between. Germline V CDR1 and CDR2: SGHTA, FQGNSA. The CDR3 runs to 13 residues. CDR3 nucleotide sequence: TGTGCCAGCAGCTTAGTCAGGGAATATGGCTACACCTTC. It is translated as CASSLVREYGYTF.

This sequence joins TRBV23-1 and TRBJ2-2; possibly TRBD2 for D (5 bases). TRBV23-1 is an ORF; its function is uncertain. Trimming left V 4 bases short and J 3 bases short, with 15 bases between. CDR3 size: 16 residues. CDR3: CASSLLRASDTGELFF. The CDR3 bases are TGCGCCAGCAGTCTGCTGCGGGCCTCGGACACCGGGGAGCTGTTTTTT.

The chain combines TRBV7-9 with TRBJ2-7; D gene unclear. Germline assignment: CDR1 SEHNR and CDR2 FQNEAQ (reference sequence). The CDR3 is 13 residues long. V shed 3 bases and J shed 1 base, with 7 bases lying between them. The chain's CDR3 is CASSLQASYEQYF. Written as DNA, the CDR3 is TGTGCCAGCAGCTTGCAGGCTTCCTACGAGCAGTACTTC.

The rearrangement uses TRBV9 and TRBJ2-5; 7 nucleotides line up with TRBD1. The CDR3 is made up of 13 amino acids. From germline, CDR1 is SGDLS and CDR2 YYNGEE. After removal of 4 bases from V and 3 bases from J, the junction contained 3 bases not matched to a gene. The CDR3 loop reads CASSLGTEETQYF. In DNA form, the CDR3 reads TGTGCCAGCAGCCTCGGGACAGAAGAGACCCAGTACTTC.

The V and J genes are TRBV7-6 and TRBJ2-7; 8 nucleotides line up with TRBD1. The CDR3 contains 15 residues. The V segment lost 2 bases and the J segment 3 bases; nucleotides outside the gene matches: 6. Looked up from germline, CDR1 is SGHVS and CDR2 is FNYEAQ. The CDR3 region is CASSLTGTGLYEQYF. The CDR3 nucleotides are TGTGCCAGCAGCTTAACCGGGACAGGACTCTACGAGCAGTACTTC.

In its sample, this clone was seen once. The V call is TRBV14, the J call TRBJ1-5; 7 bases align to TRBD1. Trimming at V came to 4 bases and at J to 0 bases, leaving 12 bases not matched to a gene. The CDR3 contains 18 residues. Looked up from germline, CDR1 is SGHDN and CDR2 is FVKESK. DNA of the CDR3: TGTGCCAGCAGCCCCCCGACAGGGACAACTTATAGCAATCAGCCCCAGCATTTT. Its translation: CASSPPTGTTYSNQPQHF. Filled out from reference TRBV14 and TRBJ1-5, the complete variable domain reads EAGVTQFPSHSVIEKGQTVTLRCDPISGHDNLYWYRRVMGKEIKFLLHFVKESKQDESGMPNNRFLAERTGGTYSTLKVQPAELEDSGVYFCASSPPTGTTYSNQPQHFGDGTRLSIL.

This chain uses TRBV5-1 with TRBJ1-5; the D is unclear. Germline V gives CDR1 SGHRS, CDR2 YFSETQ. The germline V and J ends were trimmed by 4 bases and 7 bases, with 15 bases remaining between them. The CDR3 loop spans 14 amino acids. CDR3 protein: CASSPSPVEQPQHF. The CDR3, as DNA: TGCGCCAGCAGCCCATCCCCCGTAGAGCAGCCCCAGCATTTT.

V is TRBV11-2 and J is TRBJ1-1; D not resolved. V lost 5 bases, J lost 9 bases, and 13 bases lay in between. CDR1 and CDR2 from the germline V gene are SGHAT and FQNNGV. The CDR3 extends over 12 amino acids. The CDR3 spells CASSRNRGKAFF. As DNA, the CDR3 is TGTGCCAGCAGCCGGAATAGAGGGAAAGCTTTCTTT. The whole variable domain, filled in from reference TRBV11-2 and TRBJ1-1, reads EAGVAQSPRYKIIEKRQSVAFWCNPISGHATLYWYQQILGQGPKLLIQFQNNGVVDDSQLPKDRFSAERLKGVDSTLKIQPAKLEDSAVYLCASSRNRGKAFFGQGTRLTVV.

A note on this clone: Other nucleotide sequences in the sample specify the same CDR3. This chain links TRBV9 with TRBJ2-3, with 12 bases lining up with TRBD2. This CDR3 comprises 16 residues. Germline CDR1 reads SGDLS; CDR2 reads YYNGEE. The ends lost 3 bases at V and 0 bases at J; junction bases unmatched: 2. The CDR3 sequence is CASSAGLAGSTDTQYF. In DNA, the CDR3 is TGTGCCAGCAGCGCCGGACTAGCGGGGAGCACAGATACGCAGTATTTT.

This chain connects TRBV6-6 to TRBJ1-5; maybe TRBD1 (5 bases). Looked up from germline, CDR1 is MNHNY and CDR2 is SVGAGI (reference sequence). The CDR3 is 16 residues long. V dropped 8 bases and J dropped 3 bases, with 20 bases sitting between them. This CDR3 reads CASLGSGGAPNQPQHF. In DNA, the CDR3 is TGTGCCAGCCTCGGTAGTGGAGGGGCGCCCAATCAGCCCCAGCATTTT.

This clone was recorded once. CDR3 in DNA: TGCGCCAGCAGCCAAGACCTCCCCGGGACAGGGCCCACAGATACGCAGTATTTT. Its protein product is CASSQDLPGTGPTDTQYF. V is TRBV4-3 and J is TRBJ2-3, with 9 bases fitting TRBD1. Per the germline V gene, CDR1 is LGHNA and CDR2 is YSLEER. V trimming: 0 bases; J trimming: 2 bases; junction bases outside the gene matches: 9. CDR3 length: 18 amino acids.

The rearrangement joins TRBV19 to TRBJ2-5; 7 bases map to TRBD2. The V gene end was trimmed by 3 bases and the J gene end by 7 bases; junction bases not matched to a gene: 8. This CDR3 has 14 residues. Germline values: CDR1 LNHDA, CDR2 SQIVND (reference sequence). The CDR3 reads CASSISGTTTTQYF. The CDR3 coding sequence is TGTGCCAGTAGTATCTCCGGGACTACCACGACCCAGTACTTC.

V gene TRBV5-1 combines with J gene TRBJ2-2, with D possibly matching TRBD2 (6 bases). This CDR3 is built from 16 residues. The V gene lost 0 bases and the J gene lost 0 bases, with 9 bases spanning the gap. Germline assignment: CDR1 SGHRS and CDR2 YFSETQ. The CDR3 DNA reads TGCGCCAGCAGCTTGGGGCGGGGTACGAACACCGGGGAGCTGTTTTTT. Encoded protein: CASSLGRGTNTGELFF.

V usage is TRBV6-5 and J usage is TRBJ1-1; D is possibly TRBD1 (5 bases). Germline assignment: CDR1 MNHEY and CDR2 SVGAGI. This CDR3 is built from 13 residues. Trimming removed 5 bases at V and 0 bases at J, with 7 bases between. The CDR3 loop is CASSRQMNTEAFF. DNA of the CDR3: TGTGCCAGCAGTCGACAGATGAACACTGAAGCTTTCTTT.

This chain connects TRBV19 to TRBJ2-3; TRBD2 agrees at 8 bases. CDR1 is LNHDA and CDR2 is SQIVND in the germline V gene (reference sequence). The CDR3 runs 14 residues. After removal of 4 bases from V and 3 bases from J, the junction contained 3 bases not matched to a gene. CDR3 nucleotide sequence: TGTGCCAGTAGTAAACGGGGGGGAACAGATACGCAGTATTTT. Its protein is CASSKRGGTDTQYF.

The chain has TRBV2 and TRBJ2-2; D ambiguous. The CDR3 is made up of 16 amino acids. With 6 bases removed from V and 6 bases from J, the gap between germline ends came to 20 bases. Germline V gene sequence: CDR1 SNHLY, CDR2 FYNNEI. DNA for the CDR3: TGTGCCAGCAGAGCCGACACCCCCTTCGTCCCCGGGGAGCTGTTTTTT. Translating it yields CASRADTPFVPGELFF.

The CDR3 sequence is CASSANLEGFTEAFF. Here the CDR3 DNA reads TGTGCCAGCAGCGCCAATCTGGAGGGGTTTACTGAAGCTTTCTTT. V usage is TRBV9 and J usage is TRBJ1-1, with D perhaps TRBD1 (5 bases). Germline V CDR1 and CDR2: SGDLS, YYNGEE. Deletions cut 3 bases from V and 5 bases from J, with 17 bases between. The CDR3 is 15 amino acids.

The CDR3 reads CASSTGGADSPLHF. CDR3 nucleotides: TGTGCCAGCAGTACAGGGGGCGCAGATTCACCCCTCCACTTT. The chain has TRBV3-1 (or the pseudogene TRBV3-2) and TRBJ1-6, with TRBD1 identical over 9 bases. Germline V gene lookup returns CDR1 LGHDT and CDR2 YNNKEL (reference sequence). The CDR3 has 14 residues. V was clipped by 6 bases and J by 8 bases; unmatched bases: 5.

This clone was counted between two and nine times. The gene calls are TRBV27 and TRBJ2-5, with 9 bases that match TRBD1. The CDR3 totals 17 residues. After removal of 1 base from V and 5 bases from J, the junction contained 11 bases not matched to a gene. Germline V gene sequence: CDR1 MNHEY, CDR2 SMNVEV (reference sequence). CDR3 bases: TGTGCCAGCAGTTTATTTTGGCGGACAGGGGTGGAGGAGACCCAGTACTTC. Protein product: CASSLFWRTGVEETQYF.

The chain uses TRBV5-6 and TRBJ2-6; D not certain. CDR3 length: 16 residues. The V gene lost 0 bases and the J gene lost 2 bases, with 9 bases spanning the gap. Germline CDR1 SGHDT, CDR2 YYEEEE. CDR3 residues: CASSLELLTGANVLTF. The CDR3 coding sequence is TGTGCCAGCAGCTTGGAGCTCTTAACTGGGGCCAACGTCCTGACTTTC.

This chain links TRBV7-2 with TRBJ2-6; D remains ambiguous. Trimming left V 0 bases short and J 0 bases short, with 9 bases between. The CDR3 is 17 amino acids. Germline CDR1 SGHTA, CDR2 FQGNSA. Here the CDR3 reads CASSLARRGSGANVLTF. The CDR3 bases are TGTGCCAGCAGCTTAGCGAGGCGAGGCTCTGGGGCCAACGTCCTGACTTTC.

V usage is TRBV6-5 and J usage is TRBJ1-2, with TRBD1 as a possible D gene (6 bases). V lost 4 bases and J lost 7, with 16 bases in between. This CDR3 is built from 14 residues. Per germline, CDR1 MNHEY and CDR2 SVGAGI. In DNA form, the CDR3 reads TGTGCCAGCAGTTCGCGAGCAGGGGAAAGTGGCTACACCTTC. Residues: CASSSRAGESGYTF.

The chain uses TRBV5-1 and TRBJ1-1; no clear D. The germline CDR1 and CDR2 sequences are SGHRS and YFSETQ. The CDR3 is 15 amino acids. V dropped 0 bases and J dropped 3 bases, with 12 bases sitting between them. CDR3 DNA: TGCGCCAGCAGCTTGGGGGTCAGACAAGACACTGAAGCTTTCTTT. It specifies CASSLGVRQDTEAFF.

The chain combines TRBV5-6 with TRBJ1-5, with D perhaps matching TRBD1 (5 bases). The CDR3 length is 13 residues. Trimming stripped 4 bases from V and 3 bases from J, with 8 bases between. Per germline, CDR1 SGHDT and CDR2 YYEEEE. This CDR3 reads CASSIGANQPQHF. As DNA, the CDR3 is TGTGCCAGCAGCATAGGGGCCAATCAGCCCCAGCATTTT. The full variable domain, completed using reference TRBV5-6 and TRBJ1-5, is DAGVTQSPTHLIKTRGQQVTLRCSPKSGHDTVSWYQQALGQGPQFIFQYYEEEERQRGNFPDRFSGHQFPNYSSELNVNALLLGDSALYLCASSIGANQPQHFGDGTRLSIL.

V and J are TRBV6-5 and TRBJ1-1; 8 bases match TRBD1. Germline CDR1 and CDR2: MNHEY and SVGAGI. V was clipped by 6 bases and J by 4 bases; unmatched bases: 7. The CDR3 spans 14 residues. The chain's CDR3 is CASRDGQGGTEAFF. The CDR3 nucleotides are TGTGCCAGCAGGGACGGACAGGGAGGCACTGAAGCTTTCTTT.

This clone has more than one count but fewer than ten. The CDR3 DNA sequence: TGCGCCAGCAGCCAAGAAACAGGGACGGGTTCGGGTCGGAACACTGAAGCTTTCTTT. Its protein is CASSQETGTGSGRNTEAFF. This chain uses TRBV4-3 with TRBJ1-1, with TRBD1 as a possible D gene (6 bases). The V and J ends lost 0 bases and 1 base respectively, with 21 bases between them. This CDR3 spans 19 amino acids. The germline V gene encodes CDR1 LGHNA and CDR2 YSLEER.

CDR3 loop: CASQQGRGGNEQFF. CDR3 bases: TGTGCCAGTCAGCAGGGCCGGGGGGGCAATGAGCAGTTCTTC. This chain connects TRBV2 to TRBJ2-1; 8 bases match TRBD2. Germline V gene lookup returns CDR1 SNHLY and CDR2 FYNNEI. The CDR3 is 14 amino acids. With 9 bases clipped from V and 6 bases from J, the junction kept 10 bases outside the gene matches. Full variable domain (outside the CDR3, taken from reference TRBV2 and TRBJ2-1): EPEVTQTPSHQVTQMGQEVILRCVPISNHLYFYWYRQILGQKVEFLVSFYNNEISEKSEIFDDQFSVERPDGSNFTLKIRSTKLEDSAMYFCASQQGRGGNEQFFGPGTRLTVL.

This chain joins TRBV7-8 and TRBJ1-5, with D hard to call. The CDR3 consists of 14 residues. Germline lookup yields CDR1 SGHVS and CDR2 FQNEAQ. The germline V and J ends were trimmed by 1 base and 6 bases, with 10 bases remaining between them. The CDR3 sequence is CASSLEGGFQPQHF. Written as DNA, the CDR3 is TGTGCCAGCAGCTTAGAGGGCGGGTTTCAGCCCCAGCATTTT.

The rearrangement links TRBV5-6 to TRBJ2-4, with 7 bases that match TRBD2. The CDR3 totals 15 residues. The germline V gene encodes CDR1 SGHDT and CDR2 YYEEEE. After removal of 6 bases from V and 4 bases from J, the junction contained 10 bases not matched to a gene. For the CDR3, the DNA is TGTGCCAGCACCCCCCGTGACGGGGGGAAAAACATTCAGTACTTC. As protein: CASTPRDGGKNIQYF.